This T cell receptor (beta chain) was sequenced during a study of post-analysis software for immune sequencing data. Study-wide findings and caveats: Higher frequency in patients than in controls was seen for several TRBV segments, with TRBV5-6, TRBV5-1 and TRBV20-1 among them.

Unique-molecular-identifier-tagged TCR beta cDNA libraries were used. Using its own MiXCR run on the PCR reads, TCRdb lists one record per CDR3 protein. The repertoire holds about 460,000 distinct CDR3 sequences, with under 55% as singletons. Worth noting for this clonotype: No antigen is known for it.

This CDR3 comprises 14 residues. The V gene's germline CDR1 is MNHNS and CDR2 SASEGT. The chain is built from TRBV6-1 and TRBJ2-1, with TRBD2 matching 12 bases. Judging by the DNA end, TRBJ2-7 fits better; the J call may be wrong. The sequence derives from a girl between 5 and 17 years old with multiple sclerosis. Specimen: blood. The DNA of the CDR3 is TGTGCCAGCAGTGAGACTAGCGGGAGCAATGAGCAGTACTTC. Its protein product is CASSETSGSNEQYF.